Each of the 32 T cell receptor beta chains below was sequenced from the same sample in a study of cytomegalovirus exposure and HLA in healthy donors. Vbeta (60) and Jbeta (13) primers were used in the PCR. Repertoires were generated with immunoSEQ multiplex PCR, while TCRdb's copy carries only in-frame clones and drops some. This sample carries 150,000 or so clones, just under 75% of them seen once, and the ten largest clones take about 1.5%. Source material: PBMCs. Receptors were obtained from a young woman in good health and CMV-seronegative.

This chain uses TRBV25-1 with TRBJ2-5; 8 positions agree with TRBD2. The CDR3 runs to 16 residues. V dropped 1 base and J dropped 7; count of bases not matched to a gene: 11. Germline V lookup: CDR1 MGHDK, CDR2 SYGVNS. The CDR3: CASSESGGSALRTQYF. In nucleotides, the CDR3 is TGTGCCAGCAGTGAATCGGGGGGGTCGGCCCTTAGGACCCAGTACTTC.

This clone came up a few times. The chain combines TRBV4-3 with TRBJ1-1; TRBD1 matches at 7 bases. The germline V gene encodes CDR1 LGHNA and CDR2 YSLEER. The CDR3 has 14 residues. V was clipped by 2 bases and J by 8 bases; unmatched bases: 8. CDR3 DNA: TGCGCCAGCAGCCAACTCCTCAGGGGGACAGAAGCTTTCTTT. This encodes CASSQLLRGTEAFF.

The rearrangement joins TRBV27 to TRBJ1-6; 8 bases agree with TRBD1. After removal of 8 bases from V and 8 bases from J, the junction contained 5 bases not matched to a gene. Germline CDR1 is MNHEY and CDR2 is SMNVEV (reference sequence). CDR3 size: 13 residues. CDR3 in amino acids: CASSDREYSPLHF. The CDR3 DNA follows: TGTGCCAGCTCGGACAGGGAATATTCACCCCTCCACTTT.

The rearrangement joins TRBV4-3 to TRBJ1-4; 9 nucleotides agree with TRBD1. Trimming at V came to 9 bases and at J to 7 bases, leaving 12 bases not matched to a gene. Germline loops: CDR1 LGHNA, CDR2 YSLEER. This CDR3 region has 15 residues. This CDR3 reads CASSTGGQGLEKLFF. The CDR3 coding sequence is TGCGCCAGTAGCACGGGGGGACAGGGTCTTGAAAAACTGTTTTTT.

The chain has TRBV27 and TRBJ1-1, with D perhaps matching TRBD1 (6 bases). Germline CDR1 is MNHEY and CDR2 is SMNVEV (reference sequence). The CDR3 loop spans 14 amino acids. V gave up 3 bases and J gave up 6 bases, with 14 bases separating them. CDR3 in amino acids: CASSFSGGAAEAFF. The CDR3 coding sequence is TGTGCCAGCAGTTTCTCGGGGGGCGCGGCTGAAGCTTTCTTT.

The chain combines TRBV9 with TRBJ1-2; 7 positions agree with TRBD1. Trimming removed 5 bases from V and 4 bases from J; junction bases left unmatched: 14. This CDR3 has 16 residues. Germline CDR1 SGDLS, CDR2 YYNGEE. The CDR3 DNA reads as TGTGCCAGCAGTCCAACCACAGGGGCCCTCGTCTATGGCTACACCTTC. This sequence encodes CASSPTTGALVYGYTF.

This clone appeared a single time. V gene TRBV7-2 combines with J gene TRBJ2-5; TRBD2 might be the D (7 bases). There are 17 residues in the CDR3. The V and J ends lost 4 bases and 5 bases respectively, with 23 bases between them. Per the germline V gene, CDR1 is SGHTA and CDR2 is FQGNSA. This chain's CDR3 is CASSYPKGGALRETQYF. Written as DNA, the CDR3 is TGTGCCAGCAGCTACCCTAAGGGGGGGGCCCTCCGGGAGACCCAGTACTTC.

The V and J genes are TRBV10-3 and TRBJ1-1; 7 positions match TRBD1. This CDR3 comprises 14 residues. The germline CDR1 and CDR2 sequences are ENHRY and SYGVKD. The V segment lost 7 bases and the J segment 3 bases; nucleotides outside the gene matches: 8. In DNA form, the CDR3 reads TGTGCCATCAAAACAGGGGTGGGATACACTGAAGCTTTCTTT. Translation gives CAIKTGVGYTEAFF.

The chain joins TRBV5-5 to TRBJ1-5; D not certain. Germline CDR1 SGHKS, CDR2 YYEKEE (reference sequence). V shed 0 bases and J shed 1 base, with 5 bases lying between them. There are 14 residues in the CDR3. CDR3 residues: CASSLESSNQPQHF. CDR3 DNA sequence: TGTGCCAGCAGCTTGGAGAGCAGCAATCAGCCCCAGCATTTT.

CDR3 in amino acids: CASSVVGSSSTDTQYF. In nucleotides, the CDR3 is TGTGCCAGCAGCGTAGTGGGCTCTTCTAGCACAGATACGCAGTATTTT. The chain carries TRBV9 and TRBJ2-3; D is ambiguous. The CDR3 contains 16 residues. Germline assignment: CDR1 SGDLS and CDR2 YYNGEE. The V and J ends lost 0 bases and 0 bases respectively, with 11 bases between them. Drawing the rest from reference TRBV9 and TRBJ2-3, the complete variable domain is DSGVTQTPKHLITATGQRVTLRCSPRSGDLSVYWYQQSLDQGLQFLIQYYNGEERAKGNILERFSAQQFPDLHSELNLSSLELGDSALYFCASSVVGSSSTDTQYFGPGTRLTVL.

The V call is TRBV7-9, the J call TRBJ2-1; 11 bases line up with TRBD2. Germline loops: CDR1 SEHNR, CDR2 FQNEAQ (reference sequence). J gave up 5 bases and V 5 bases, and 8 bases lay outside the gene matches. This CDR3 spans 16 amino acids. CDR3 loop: CASSPSGGKWDNEQFF. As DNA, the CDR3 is TGTGCCAGCAGCCCTAGCGGGGGGAAATGGGACAATGAGCAGTTCTTC.

The CDR3 is CASSVSRMSSYNEQFF. The CDR3 coding sequence is TGTGCCAGCAGCGTGTCGCGGATGAGCTCCTACAATGAGCAGTTCTTC. V usage is TRBV9 and J usage is TRBJ2-1; D remains unclear. Trimming stripped 2 bases from V and 0 bases from J, with 12 bases between. CDR3 length equals 16 residues. Germline lookup yields CDR1 SGDLS and CDR2 YYNGEE.

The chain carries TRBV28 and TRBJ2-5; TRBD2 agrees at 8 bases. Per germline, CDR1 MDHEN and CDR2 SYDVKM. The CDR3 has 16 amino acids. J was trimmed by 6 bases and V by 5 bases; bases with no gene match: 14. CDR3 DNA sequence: TGTGCCAGCAGTCCCACCGGGGGCGGGGGGACGAAGACCCAGTACTTC. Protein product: CASSPTGGGGTKTQYF.

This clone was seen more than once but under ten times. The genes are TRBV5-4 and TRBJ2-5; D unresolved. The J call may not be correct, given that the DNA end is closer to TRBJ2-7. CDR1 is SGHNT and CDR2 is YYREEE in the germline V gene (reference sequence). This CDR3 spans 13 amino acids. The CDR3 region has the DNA TGTGCCACCACGCGGCAGCAGTCCTACGAGCAGTACTTC. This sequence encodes CATTRQQSYEQYF.

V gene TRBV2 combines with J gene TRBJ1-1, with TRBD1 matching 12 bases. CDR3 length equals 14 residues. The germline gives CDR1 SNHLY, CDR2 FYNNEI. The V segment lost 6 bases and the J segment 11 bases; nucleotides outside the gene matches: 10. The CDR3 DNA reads TGTGCCAGCAGCGGTCCGGGACAGGGGGCTCGGGCTTTCTTT. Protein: CASSGPGQGARAFF.

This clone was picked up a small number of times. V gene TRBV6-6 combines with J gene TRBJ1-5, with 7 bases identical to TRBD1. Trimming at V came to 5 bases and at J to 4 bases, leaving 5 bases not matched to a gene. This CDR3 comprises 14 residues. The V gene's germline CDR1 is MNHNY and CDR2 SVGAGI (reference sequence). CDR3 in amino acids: CASSTGQENQPQHF. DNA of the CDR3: TGTGCCAGCAGTACCGGACAGGAAAATCAGCCCCAGCATTTT.

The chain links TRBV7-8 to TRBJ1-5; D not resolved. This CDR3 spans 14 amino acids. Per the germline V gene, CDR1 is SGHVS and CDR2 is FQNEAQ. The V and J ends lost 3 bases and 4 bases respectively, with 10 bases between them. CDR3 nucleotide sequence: TGTGCCAGCAGCTTCACAGCTTCAAATCAGCCCCAGCATTTT. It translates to CASSFTASNQPQHF.

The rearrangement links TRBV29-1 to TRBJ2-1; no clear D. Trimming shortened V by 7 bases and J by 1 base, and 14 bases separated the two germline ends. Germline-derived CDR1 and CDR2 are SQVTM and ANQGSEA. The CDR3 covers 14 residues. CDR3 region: CSAPSVKSYNEQFF. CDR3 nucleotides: TGCAGCGCCCCCTCGGTTAAATCCTACAATGAGCAGTTCTTC.

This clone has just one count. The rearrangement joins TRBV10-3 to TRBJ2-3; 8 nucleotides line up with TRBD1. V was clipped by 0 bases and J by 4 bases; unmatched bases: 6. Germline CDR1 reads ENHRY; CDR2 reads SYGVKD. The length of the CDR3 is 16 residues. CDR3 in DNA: TGTGCCATCAGTGAGTCTCGGACAGGGTTTTCAGATACGCAGTATTTT. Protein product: CAISESRTGFSDTQYF.

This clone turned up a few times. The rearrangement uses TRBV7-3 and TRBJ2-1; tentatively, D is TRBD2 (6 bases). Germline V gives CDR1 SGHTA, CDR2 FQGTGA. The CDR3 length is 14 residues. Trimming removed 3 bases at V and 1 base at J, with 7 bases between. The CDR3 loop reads CASSLGGSYNEQFF. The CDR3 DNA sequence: TGTGCCAGCAGCTTGGGGGGATCCTACAATGAGCAGTTCTTC.

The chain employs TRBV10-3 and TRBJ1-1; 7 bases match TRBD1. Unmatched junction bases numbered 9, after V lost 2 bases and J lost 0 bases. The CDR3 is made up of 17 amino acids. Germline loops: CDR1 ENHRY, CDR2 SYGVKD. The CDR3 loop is CAISERGSTGLNTEAFF. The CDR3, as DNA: TGTGCCATCAGTGAGAGGGGGTCGACAGGGCTGAACACTGAAGCTTTCTTT.

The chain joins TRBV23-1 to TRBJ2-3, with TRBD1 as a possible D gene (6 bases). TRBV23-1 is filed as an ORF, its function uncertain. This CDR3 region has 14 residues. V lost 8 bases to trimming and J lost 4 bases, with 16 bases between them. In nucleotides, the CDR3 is TGCGCCAGCCCCCAGACCAGGGGCGCAGATACGCAGTATTTT. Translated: CASPQTRGADTQYF.

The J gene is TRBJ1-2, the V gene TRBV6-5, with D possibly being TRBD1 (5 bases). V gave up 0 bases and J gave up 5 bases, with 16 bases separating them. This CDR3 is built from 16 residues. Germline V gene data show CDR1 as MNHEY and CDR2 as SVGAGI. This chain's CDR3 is CASSYSRGGTVYGYTF. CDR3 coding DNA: TGTGCCAGCAGTTACTCGCGTGGCGGGACGGTGTATGGCTACACCTTC.

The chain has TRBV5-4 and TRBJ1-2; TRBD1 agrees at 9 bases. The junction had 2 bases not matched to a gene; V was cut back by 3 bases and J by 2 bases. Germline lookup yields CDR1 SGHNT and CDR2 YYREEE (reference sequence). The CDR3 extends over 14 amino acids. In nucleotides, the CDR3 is TGTGCCAGCAGCTACACAGGGGGCAACTATGGCTACACCTTC. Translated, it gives CASSYTGGNYGYTF.

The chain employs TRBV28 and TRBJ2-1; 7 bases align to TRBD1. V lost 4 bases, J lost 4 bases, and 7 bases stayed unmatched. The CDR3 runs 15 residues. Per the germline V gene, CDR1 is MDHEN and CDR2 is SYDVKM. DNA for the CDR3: TGTGCCAGCAGTTCTAAGGACAGGTTTTACAATGAGCAGTTCTTC. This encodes CASSSKDRFYNEQFF.

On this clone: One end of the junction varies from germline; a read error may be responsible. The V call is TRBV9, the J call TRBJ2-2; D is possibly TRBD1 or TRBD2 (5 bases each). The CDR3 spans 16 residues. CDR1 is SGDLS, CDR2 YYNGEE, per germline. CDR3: CAGSVGVGEYTGELFF. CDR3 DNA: TGTGCCGGCAGCGTAGGGGTCGGGGAGTACACCGGGGAGCTGTTTTTT.

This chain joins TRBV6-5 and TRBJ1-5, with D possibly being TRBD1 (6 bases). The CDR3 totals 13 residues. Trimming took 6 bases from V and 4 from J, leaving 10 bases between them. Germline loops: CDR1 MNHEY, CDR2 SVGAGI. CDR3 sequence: CASRTGFNQPQHF. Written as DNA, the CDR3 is TGTGCCAGCAGGACAGGATTTAATCAGCCCCAGCATTTT.

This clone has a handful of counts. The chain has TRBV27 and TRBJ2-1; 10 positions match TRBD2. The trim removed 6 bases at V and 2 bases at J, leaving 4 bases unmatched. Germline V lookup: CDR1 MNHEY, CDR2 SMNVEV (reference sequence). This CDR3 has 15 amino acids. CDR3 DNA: TGTGCCAGCAGCTACGGACTAGCGGCCTACAATGAGCAGTTCTTC. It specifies CASSYGLAAYNEQFF.

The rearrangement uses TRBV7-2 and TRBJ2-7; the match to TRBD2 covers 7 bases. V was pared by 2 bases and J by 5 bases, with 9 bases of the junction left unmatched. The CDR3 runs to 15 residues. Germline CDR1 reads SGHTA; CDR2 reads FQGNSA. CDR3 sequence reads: CASSLLSGRDHEQYF. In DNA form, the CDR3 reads TGTGCCAGCAGCTTACTCTCAGGGAGGGACCACGAGCAGTACTTC.

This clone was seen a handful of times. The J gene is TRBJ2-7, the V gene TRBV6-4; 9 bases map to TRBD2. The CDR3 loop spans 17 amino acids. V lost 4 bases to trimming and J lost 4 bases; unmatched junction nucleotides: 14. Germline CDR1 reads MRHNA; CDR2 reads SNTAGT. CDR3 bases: TGTGCCAGCAGTGTTGGACTAGCGTCCCGACGAAAGTACGAGCAGTACGTC. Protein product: CASSVGLASRRKYEQYV.

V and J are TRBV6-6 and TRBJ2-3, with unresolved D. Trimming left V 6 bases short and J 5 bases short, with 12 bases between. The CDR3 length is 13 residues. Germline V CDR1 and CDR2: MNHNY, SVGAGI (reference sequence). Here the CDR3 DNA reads TGTGCCAGCAGCCCTCCCTCCGGAGATACGCAGTATTTT. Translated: CASSPPSGDTQYF.

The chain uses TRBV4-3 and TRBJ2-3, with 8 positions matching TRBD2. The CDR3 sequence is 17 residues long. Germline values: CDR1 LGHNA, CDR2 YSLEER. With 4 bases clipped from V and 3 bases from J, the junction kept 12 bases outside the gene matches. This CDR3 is CASSRVVAGRETDTQYF. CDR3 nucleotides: TGCGCCAGCAGCCGGGTAGTAGCGGGGCGGGAGACAGATACGCAGTATTTT.